This is a list of T cell receptor beta chains from one sample in a study of shared clonotypes between healthy human individuals. This table comes from immunoSEQ multiplex PCR, and its TCRdb copy is limited to in-frame clones, with some not included. The data contain around 200,000 clones, 65% to 80% of them singletons. The sequenced material came from memory CD4+ T cells sorted from blood. These receptors originate from a man aged 30 to 45 in good health. Both conserved end residues are part of each CDR3. D genes are given only for firm matches. Only some rows state a clone size, as once, few, many or a class for expanded clones.

clone size,V gene,D gene,J gene,CDR3 DNA,CDR3 protein
NA,TRBV28,NA,TRBJ1-3,TGTGCCAGCATCAAAAACACCATATATTTT,CASIKNTIYF
NA,TRBV5-1,TRBD2,TRBJ2-5,TGCGCCAGCAGCTTTGGAACTAGCGGGGTAGGGGAGACCCAGTACTTC,CASSFGTSGVGETQYF
many,TRBV21-1,NA,TRBJ1-1,TGTGCCAGCAGCAAGGGACACACTGAAGCTTTCTTT,CASSKGHTEAFF
NA,TRBV7-8,TRBD1,TRBJ2-7,TGTGCCAGCAGCTTACCAGGACAGGGCGGCTACGAGCAGTACTTC,CASSLPGQGGYEQYF
NA,TRBV14,TRBD2,TRBJ2-5,TGTGCCAGCAGCCAATGGTTGGGAATAGCGGGCGGAGAGACCCAGTACTTC,CASSQWLGIAGGETQYF
NA,TRBV5-5,NA,TRBJ2-5,TGTGCCAGCAGCTTTGGGGGTCAAGGTGGGCAAGAGACCCAGTACTTC,CASSFGGQGGQETQYF
NA,TRBV7-2,NA,TRBJ2-2,TGTGCCAGCAGCTCCGCTAACACCGGGGAGCTGTTTTTT,CASSSANTGELFF
NA,TRBV6-5,NA,TRBJ1-4,TGTGCCAGCAGTTACTCGTGGGACCAGAAGGGAAAACTGTTTTTT,CASSYSWDQKGKLFF
once,TRBV5-1,NA,TRBJ2-1,TGCGCCAGCAGCTCCGATGTCTCCTACAATGAGCAGTTCTTC,CASSSDVSYNEQFF
once,TRBV7-2,TRBD1,TRBJ2-7,TGTGCCAGCAGCTCCCGGACAGGGTATTCCTACGAGCAGTACTTC,CASSSRTGYSYEQYF
few,TRBV12-5,NA,TRBJ2-3,TGTGCTAGTGGTATAAATCCAGATACGCAGTATTTT,CASGINPDTQYF
NA,TRBV5-1,TRBD2,TRBJ2-1,TGCGCCAGCAGCCAGTCCCTAGCGGGGTACAATGAGCAGTTCTTC,CASSQSLAGYNEQFF
NA,TRBV7-8,NA,TRBJ2-2,TGTGCCAGCAGCTTACAACGGATCCTCTCGAACACCGGGGAGCTGTTTTTT,CASSLQRILSNTGELFF
NA,TRBV11-2,NA,TRBJ2-3,TGTGCCAGCAGTAGCACAGATACGCAGTATTTT,CASSSTDTQYF
NA,TRBV4-3,NA,TRBJ2-1,TGCGCCAGCAGTCAGGCCGCCTACAATGAGCAGTTCTTC,CASSQAAYNEQFF
NA,TRBV9,NA,TRBJ2-7,TGTGCCAGCACGTTTGGAGTGGGACTCTTATACGAGCAGTACTTC,CASTFGVGLLYEQYF
NA,TRBV5-1,TRBD2,TRBJ2-7,TGCGCCAGCAGGATCGTCTCGGGGGGGCAAAACGAGCAGTACTTC,CASRIVSGGQNEQYF
NA,TRBV7-2,NA,TRBJ2-1,TGTGCCAGCAGCTTAGAAACGAGATACAATGAGCAGTTCTTC,CASSLETRYNEQFF
NA,TRBV5-4,TRBD1,TRBJ1-2,TGTGCCAGCAGCACCGACAGGGGGAACTATGGCTACACCTTC,CASSTDRGNYGYTF
few,TRBV7-2,TRBD1,TRBJ2-1,TGTGCCAGCAGCATCACAGGGGGCTTCGGCAATGAGCAGTTCTTC,CASSITGGFGNEQFF
NA,TRBV5-5,NA,TRBJ2-6,TGTGCCAGCAGCTCGAACCTAGGCAACGTCCTGACTTTC,CASSSNLGNVLTF
NA,TRBV6-1,NA,TRBJ2-5,TGTGCCAGTTCAGTTTTACCGCAAGAGACCCAGTACTTC,CASSVLPQETQYF
NA,TRBV30,TRBD1,TRBJ1-5,TGTGCCTGGACCACTGGGACAGGACGTCTGCCCCAGCATTTT,CAWTTGTGRLPQHF
few,TRBV5-1,NA,TRBJ1-4,TGCGCCAGCAGCTGGCAGACAGGAGAAAAACTGTTTTTT,CASSWQTGEKLFF
few,TRBV30,NA,TRBJ1-3,TGTGCCTGGAGTCGGCCCCGGGGAAACACCATATATTTT,CAWSRPRGNTIYF
NA,TRBV7-9,TRBD1,TRBJ2-7,TGTGCCAGCAGCCGGGACAGGGGGCGCGAGCAGTACTTC,CASSRDRGREQYF
NA,TRBV28,NA,TRBJ2-7,TGTGCCAGCAGTCAGAACTACGAGCAGTACTTC,CASSQNYEQYF
NA,TRBV7-3,NA,TRBJ2-2,TGTGCCAGCAGCTTAACTGCGCGTGGCACCGGGGAGCTGTTTTTT,CASSLTARGTGELFF
NA,TRBV4-1,TRBD2,TRBJ2-7,TGCGCCAGCAGCCGCTCCGGGAGGTCCTACGAGCAGTACTTC,CASSRSGRSYEQYF
NA,TRBV6-6,NA,TRBJ1-2,TGTGCCAGCAGTTACTCGAGTGGCGGCTACACCTTC,CASSYSSGGYTF
NA,TRBV6-5,NA,TRBJ2-4,TGTGCCAGCAGACAGTTAGCCAAAAACATTCAGTACTTC,CASRQLAKNIQYF